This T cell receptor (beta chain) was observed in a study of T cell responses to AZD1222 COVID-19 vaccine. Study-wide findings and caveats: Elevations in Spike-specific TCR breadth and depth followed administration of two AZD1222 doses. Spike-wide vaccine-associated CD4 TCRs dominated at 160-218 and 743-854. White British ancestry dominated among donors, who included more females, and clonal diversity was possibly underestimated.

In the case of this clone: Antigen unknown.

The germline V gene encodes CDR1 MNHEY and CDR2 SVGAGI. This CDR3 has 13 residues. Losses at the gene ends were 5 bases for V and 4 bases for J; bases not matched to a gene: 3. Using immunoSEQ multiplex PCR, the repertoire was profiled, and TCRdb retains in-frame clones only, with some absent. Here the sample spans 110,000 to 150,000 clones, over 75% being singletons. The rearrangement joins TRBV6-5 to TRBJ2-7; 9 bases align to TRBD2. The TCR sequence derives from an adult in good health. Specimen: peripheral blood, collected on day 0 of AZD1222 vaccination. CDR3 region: CASSSGRSYEQYF. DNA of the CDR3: TGTGCCAGCAGTAGCGGGAGGTCGTACGAGCAGTACTTC.